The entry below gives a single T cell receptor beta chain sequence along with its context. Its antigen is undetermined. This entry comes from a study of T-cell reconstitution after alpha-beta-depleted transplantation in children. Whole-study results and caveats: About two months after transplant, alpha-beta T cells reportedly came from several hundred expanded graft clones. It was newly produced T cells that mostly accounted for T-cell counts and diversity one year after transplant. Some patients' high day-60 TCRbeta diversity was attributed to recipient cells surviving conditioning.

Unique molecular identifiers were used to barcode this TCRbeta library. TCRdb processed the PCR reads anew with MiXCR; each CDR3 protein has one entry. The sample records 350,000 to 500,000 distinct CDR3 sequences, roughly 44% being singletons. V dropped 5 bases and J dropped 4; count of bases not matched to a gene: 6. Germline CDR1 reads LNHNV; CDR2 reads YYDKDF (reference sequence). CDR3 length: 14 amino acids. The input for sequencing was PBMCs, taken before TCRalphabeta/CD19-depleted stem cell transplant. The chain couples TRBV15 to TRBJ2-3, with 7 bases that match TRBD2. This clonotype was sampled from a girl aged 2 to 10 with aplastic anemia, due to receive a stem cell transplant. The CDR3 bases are TGTGCCACCAGCGGGCGAGCGGGATCAGATACGCAGTATTTT. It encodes CATSGRAGSDTQYF. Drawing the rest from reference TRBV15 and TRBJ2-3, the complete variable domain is DAMVIQNPRYQVTQFGKPVTLSCSQTLNHNVMYWYQQKSSQAPKLLFHYYDKDFNNEADTPDNFQSRRPNTSFCFLDIRSPGLGDTAMYLCATSGRAGSDTQYFGPGTRLTVL.